This T cell receptor beta chain derives from a study of T cells in Graves' hyperthyroidism and ophthalmopathy. With respect to this clonotype: Antigen: not known.

A NOSPECS grade of at least 4, a Clinical Activity Score of at least 3 and duration under 3 months were recorded in ophthalmopathy patients. For the diagnoses, clinical symptoms, serum thyroxine and TRAb, thyroid ultrasound and orbital computed tomography were used. Amplification of TCR beta CDR3 regions used RNA as the template. First-round RT-PCR targeting the TCR CDR3 was performed with the HTBI primer set. MiXCR, applied by TCRdb to the multiplex PCR reads, yields one record per CDR3 protein. The sample contains about 520,000 distinct CDR3 sequences, roughly a quarter of which appear only once. V was clipped by 5 bases and J by 2 bases; unmatched bases: 8. Germline V gives CDR1 MNHEY, CDR2 SMNVEV (reference sequence). The CDR3 consists of 15 residues. General study findings and limits: Most thyroid clonotypes expanded above 0.001 appeared in blood too.

The chain recombines TRBV27 with TRBJ2-5; TRBD1 matches 7 bases. The sample taken for sequencing was blood. The clonotype comes from a woman under 40 with Graves' ophthalmopathy. Here the CDR3 reads CASSRSTGRQETQYF. The CDR3, as DNA: TGTGCCAGCAGTCGTTCGACAGGGCGACAAGAGACCCAGTACTTC.